This T cell receptor (beta chain) stems from a study of neurological immune-mediated disorders. Deletions cut 6 bases from V and 1 base from J, with 10 bases between. The CDR3 totals 13 residues. The V gene's germline CDR1 is SGHRS and CDR2 YFSETQ. MiXCR, run by TCRdb on the 5' RACE reads, gives a single entry per CDR3 protein. This sample yields roughly 50,000 distinct CDR3 sequences, of which 12% are seen a single time; around 10% belongs to the top ten. This clonotype was counted ten times or more. This TCR was sampled from a woman aged 60-75 years with HTLV-1-associated myelopathy (HAM/TSP). Sequencing used PBMCs. The rearrangement uses TRBV5-1 and TRBJ1-1; D ambiguous. CDR3 protein: CASIEAENTEAFF. The CDR3 nucleotides read TGCGCCAGCATCGAGGCCGAGAACACTGAAGCTTTCTTT.